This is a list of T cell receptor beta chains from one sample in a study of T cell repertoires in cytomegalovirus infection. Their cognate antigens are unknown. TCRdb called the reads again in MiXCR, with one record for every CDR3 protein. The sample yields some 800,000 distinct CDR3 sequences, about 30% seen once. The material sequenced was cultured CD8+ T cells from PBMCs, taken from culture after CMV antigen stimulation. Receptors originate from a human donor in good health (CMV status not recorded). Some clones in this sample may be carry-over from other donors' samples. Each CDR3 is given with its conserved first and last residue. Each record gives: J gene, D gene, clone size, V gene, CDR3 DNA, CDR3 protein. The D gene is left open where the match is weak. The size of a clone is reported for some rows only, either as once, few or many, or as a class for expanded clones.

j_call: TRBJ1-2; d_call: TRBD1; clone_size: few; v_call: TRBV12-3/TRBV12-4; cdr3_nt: TGTGCCAGCCGGGACAGGGGGATTGGCTACACCTTC; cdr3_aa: CASRDRGIGYTF
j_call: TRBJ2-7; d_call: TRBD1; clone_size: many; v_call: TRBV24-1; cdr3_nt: TGTGCCACCCGGGACAGGCGCACTTCCTACGAGCAGTACTTC; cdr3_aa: CATRDRRTSYEQYF
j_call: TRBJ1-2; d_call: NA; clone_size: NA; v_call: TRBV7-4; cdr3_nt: TGTGTCAGCAGCTCGGACAGAGATATTTATGGCTACACCTTC; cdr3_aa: CVSSSDRDIYGYTF
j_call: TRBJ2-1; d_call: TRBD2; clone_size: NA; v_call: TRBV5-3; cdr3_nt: TGTGCCAGCAATGTGCGGGGGGGCCGGAATGAGCAGTTCTTC; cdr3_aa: CASNVRGGRNEQFF
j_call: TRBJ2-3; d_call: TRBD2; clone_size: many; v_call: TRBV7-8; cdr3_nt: TGTGCCAGCAGCTTCTTTAGCGGGGGACCAGATACGCAGTATTTT; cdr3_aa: CASSFFSGGPDTQYF
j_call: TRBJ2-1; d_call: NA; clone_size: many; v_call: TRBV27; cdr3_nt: TGTGCCAGCAGCTTTGGGGGGACCTACAATGAGCAGTTCTTC; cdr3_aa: CASSFGGTYNEQFF
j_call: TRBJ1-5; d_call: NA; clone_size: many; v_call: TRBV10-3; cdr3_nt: TGTGCCATCAGTGCGGAGGGAGCGGGGGTCAATCAGCCCCAGCATTTT; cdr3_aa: CAISAEGAGVNQPQHF
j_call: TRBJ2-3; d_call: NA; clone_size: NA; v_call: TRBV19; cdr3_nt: TGTGCCAGTAGTCCGGGGGAAGATACGCAGTATTTT; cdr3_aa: CASSPGEDTQYF
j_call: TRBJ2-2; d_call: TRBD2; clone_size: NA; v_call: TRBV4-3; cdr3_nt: TGCGCCAGCAGCCAAGAGGCCAGCGGGGGGGCTGGCACCGGGGAGCTGTTTTTT; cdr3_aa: CASSQEASGGAGTGELFF
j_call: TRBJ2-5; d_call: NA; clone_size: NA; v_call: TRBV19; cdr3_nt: TGTGCCAGTAGCTGGGTCGGGGAGGAGACCCAGTACTTC; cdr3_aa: CASSWVGEETQYF
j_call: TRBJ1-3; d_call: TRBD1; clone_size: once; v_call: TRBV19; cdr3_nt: TGTGCCAGTAGTACTTCGACAGGGGCACTAGGAGACACCATATATTTT; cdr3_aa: CASSTSTGALGDTIYF